The sequence of this T cell receptor beta chain was determined in a study of blood T cell repertoires in COVID-19. Looking at the study overall: The samples span acute and convalescent COVID-19 from the United States, Italy and Spain. PBMCs, B-cell-depleted T cells, or T cells provided the cDNA or gDNA that made up the material.

The V gene's germline CDR1 is MNHEY and CDR2 SVGAGI. This CDR3 contains 14 residues. V was clipped by 2 bases and J by 3 bases; unmatched bases: 1. Per the authors' pipeline: Reference gene primer amplification gave estimated nucleated cell counts. The assay was immunoSEQ multiplex PCR, and TCRdb's table has in-frame clones only and misses some. V and J calls plus clone size are reproduced from that table; the DNA served to infer D and trimming. The table records some 220,000 clones, almost 85% of them present only once. This receptor was identified in a man between 45 and 60 years old with acute or convalescent COVID-19. J is TRBJ2-7 and V is TRBV6-5; 10 nucleotides align to TRBD2. Sequenced input: peripheral blood. The CDR3: CASSYGTSDYEQYF. The CDR3 DNA is TGTGCCAGCAGTTACGGGACTAGCGACTACGAGCAGTACTTC.